The 20 T cell receptor beta chains below all came from one sample that was sequenced in a study of cytomegalovirus exposure and HLA in healthy donors (dated 2017 in TCRdb). Libraries were built with the immunoSEQ multiplex PCR assay. A mixture of 60 forward primers for TCR Vbeta segments and 13 reverse primers for TCR Jbeta segments was used in the multiplex PCR. TCRdb stores this immuneACCESS table with in-frame sequences only. Part of the clones is absent; in the studies checked, under half of the shortfall reflects unresolved V genes, and no reason is known for the rest. This sample comprises fewer than 250,000 clones, 80% to 90% of them detected only once. The top ten clonotypes cover about 3% of the sample. Sequenced: PBMCs. The receptors shown here come from a man between 25 and 39 years old in good health and CMV-seronegative.

J is TRBJ2-1 and V is TRBV14; 7 bases align to TRBD1. Germline loops: CDR1 SGHDN, CDR2 FVKESK. The CDR3 covers 17 residues. With 4 bases clipped from V and 0 bases from J, the junction kept 9 bases outside the gene matches. The CDR3 reads CASSPLAQGPSYNEQFF. The CDR3 DNA reads as TGTGCCAGCAGCCCATTAGCACAGGGGCCCTCCTACAATGAGCAGTTCTTC. Together with reference TRBV14 and TRBJ2-1, the CDR3 gives the full variable domain: EAGVTQFPSHSVIEKGQTVTLRCDPISGHDNLYWYRRVMGKEIKFLLHFVKESKQDESGMPNNRFLAERTGGTYSTLKVQPAELEDSGVYFCASSPLAQGPSYNEQFFGPGTRLTVL.

This clone has more than one count but fewer than ten. The genes are TRBV5-4 and TRBJ2-3; 9 bases fit TRBD1. V dropped 7 bases and J dropped 4; count of bases not matched to a gene: 1. This CDR3 has 12 amino acids. Germline V gene data show CDR1 as SGHNT and CDR2 as YYREEE (reference sequence). CDR3 region: CASGTGPDTQYF. Here the CDR3 DNA reads TGTGCCAGCGGGACAGGGCCAGATACGCAGTATTTT. Variable domain in full (rest from reference TRBV5-4 and TRBJ2-3): ETGVTQSPTHLIKTRGQQVTLRCSSQSGHNTVSWYQQALGQGPQFIFQYYREEENGRGNFPPRFSGLQFPNYSSELNVNALELDDSALYLCASGTGPDTQYFGPGTRLTVL.

The CDR3 spells CASNTDSLDEKLFF. The CDR3 coding sequence is TGTGCCAGCAACACTGACAGCTTAGATGAAAAACTGTTTTTT. The V call is TRBV7-9, the J call TRBJ1-4; TRBD1 is a possible D gene (5 bases). In germline, CDR1 is SEHNR, CDR2 FQNEAQ (reference sequence). The V end was cut by 7 bases, the J end by 6 bases, with 15 bases between. The CDR3 has 14 residues.

The chain has TRBV11-3 and TRBJ2-5; TRBD2 is a possible D gene (6 bases). This CDR3 spans 14 amino acids. CDR1 and CDR2 from the germline V gene are SGHNT and YENEEA. V was clipped by 0 bases and J by 4 bases, with 9 bases between them. CDR3 residues: CASSLERGVETQYF. CDR3 bases: TGTGCCAGCAGCTTAGAACGCGGGGTAGAGACCCAGTACTTC.

V and J are TRBV5-6 and TRBJ2-1; 8 positions agree with TRBD1. Unmatched junction bases numbered 9, after V lost 4 bases and J lost 6 bases. The germline CDR1 and CDR2 sequences are SGHDT and YYEEEE. This CDR3 spans 15 amino acids. CDR3 in DNA: TGTGCCAGCAGCCTAACAGTAACAGGGGGCAATGAGCAGTTCTTC. It encodes CASSLTVTGGNEQFF.

This rearrangement joins TRBV19 to TRBJ1-2; weak D call: TRBD1 (6 bases). Per germline, CDR1 LNHDA and CDR2 SQIVND (reference sequence). V lost 4 bases to trimming and J lost 4 bases, with 10 bases between them. The CDR3 consists of 13 residues. The CDR3 nucleotides are TGTGCCAGTAGTAACAGGGTTGGCTATGGCTACACCTTC. Its translation: CASSNRVGYGYTF.

The chain uses TRBV15 and TRBJ1-5; the D gene is possibly TRBD1 (5 bases). Germline-derived CDR1 and CDR2 are LNHNV and YYDKDF (reference sequence). The CDR3 extends over 16 amino acids. Trimming shortened V by 5 bases and J by 4 bases, and 18 bases separated the two germline ends. The DNA for the CDR3 is TGTGCCACCAGCCGGGGGGGTGGGGTTAATAATCAGCCCCAGCATTTT. Translated, it gives CATSRGGGVNNQPQHF.

The CDR3 DNA reads TGTTTGGACGGGGAGAACACTGAAGCTTTCTTT. Amino acid sequence: CLDGENTEAFF. The rearrangement uses TRBV14 and TRBJ1-1, with D hard to call. The CDR3 covers 11 residues. The V gene's germline CDR1 is SGHDN and CDR2 FVKESK.

The chain employs TRBV29-1 and TRBJ1-3, with 9 bases fitting TRBD1. Germline V gives CDR1 SQVTM, CDR2 ANQGSEA. The CDR3 sequence is 15 residues long. V was clipped by 2 bases and J by 4 bases; unmatched bases: 6. CDR3 coding DNA: TGCAGCGTTGAACCGGACAGGGGCGCCGGAAACACCATATATTTT. It is translated as CSVEPDRGAGNTIYF.

The V call is TRBV28, the J call TRBJ2-5; 7 bases fit TRBD2. CDR3 length: 10 residues. V was clipped by 10 bases and J by 5 bases; unmatched bases: 1. Germline V CDR1 and CDR2: MDHEN, SYDVKM. The CDR3, as DNA: TGTGCCATCGGGGGGGAGACCCAGTACTTC. Protein: CAIGGETQYF.

The rearrangement uses TRBV7-9 and TRBJ2-3, with D perhaps TRBD2 (6 bases). V lost 4 bases to trimming and J lost 0 bases, with 23 bases between them. Germline CDR1 SEHNR, CDR2 FQNEAQ (reference sequence). This CDR3 contains 19 residues. CDR3 in amino acids: CASSSYEDYPRSSTDTQYF. Here the CDR3 DNA reads TGTGCCAGCAGCTCTTACGAGGACTACCCAAGATCTAGCACAGATACGCAGTATTTT.

This CDR3 reads CASRTGNYGYTF. CDR3 DNA sequence: TGCGCCAGCAGGACAGGGAACTATGGCTACACCTTC. The V gene is TRBV5-1, the J gene TRBJ1-2; 7 nucleotides match TRBD1. This CDR3 contains 12 residues. The germline gives CDR1 SGHRS, CDR2 YFSETQ. With 5 bases clipped from V and 2 bases from J, the junction kept 0 bases outside the gene matches.

This clone was seen more than once but under ten times. The gene calls are TRBV9 and TRBJ1-1, with a possible D match to TRBD1 (5 bases). CDR3 length: 15 residues. V shed 3 bases and J shed 1 base, with 13 bases lying between them. Germline V lookup: CDR1 SGDLS, CDR2 YYNGEE. Here the CDR3 reads CASSARGMGNTEAFF. CDR3 nucleotides: TGTGCCAGCAGCGCCCGGGGGATGGGGAACACTGAAGCTTTCTTT.

The V gene is TRBV5-4, the J gene TRBJ1-2, with no clear D. The CDR3 length is 13 residues. The ends were cut back, 4 bases at V and 8 bases at J, with 15 bases in the middle. The germline gives CDR1 SGHNT, CDR2 YYREEE (reference sequence). The CDR3 DNA is TGTGCCAGCAGCCTATCCGGTAGTTGGGGCTACACCTTC. Its protein product is CASSLSGSWGYTF.

This chain links TRBV14 with TRBJ1-2; 7 bases line up with TRBD1. Unmatched junction bases numbered 9, after V lost 3 bases and J lost 8 bases. Germline V CDR1 and CDR2: SGHDN, FVKESK. The CDR3 is 14 amino acids. The CDR3 spells CASSQETGSKGYTF. CDR3 nucleotides: TGTGCCAGCAGCCAGGAGACAGGGTCGAAGGGCTACACCTTC.

The CDR3 loop reads CASSEGGQGGTEAFF. The CDR3 DNA sequence: TGTGCCAGCAGTGAGGGGGGACAGGGGGGAACTGAAGCTTTCTTT. The chain combines TRBV2 with TRBJ1-1; 11 nucleotides line up with TRBD1. This CDR3 has 15 residues. J lost 5 bases, V lost 3 bases, and 5 bases had no gene match. Per the germline V gene, CDR1 is SNHLY and CDR2 is FYNNEI. Drawing the rest from reference TRBV2 and TRBJ1-1, the complete variable domain is EPEVTQTPSHQVTQMGQEVILRCVPISNHLYFYWYRQILGQKVEFLVSFYNNEISEKSEIFDDQFSVERPDGSNFTLKIRSTKLEDSAMYFCASSEGGQGGTEAFFGQGTRLTVV.

This clone was seen just once. J is TRBJ1-5 and V is TRBV2; a possible D gene is TRBD1 (5 bases). V lost 7 bases and J lost 6, with 16 bases in between. Germline loops: CDR1 SNHLY, CDR2 FYNNEI. This CDR3 is 14 amino acids long. CDR3 DNA: TGTGCCAGCACCTGGGGCTCTCAAGGTCAGCCCCAGCATTTT. Translating it yields CASTWGSQGQPQHF.

The chain combines TRBV28 with TRBJ1-5; D is ambiguous. The length of the CDR3 is 14 residues. Germline CDR1 and CDR2: MDHEN and SYDVKM. V lost 5 bases and J lost 6, with 14 bases in between. This chain's CDR3 is CASSPPWAGQPQHF. CDR3 in DNA: TGTGCCAGCAGTCCACCATGGGCCGGTCAGCCCCAGCATTTT.

The V gene is TRBV27, the J gene TRBJ2-7; D gene unclear. The V gene lost 5 bases and the J gene lost 3 bases, with 14 bases spanning the gap. CDR1 and CDR2 from the germline V gene are MNHEY and SMNVEV (reference sequence). The CDR3 loop spans 14 amino acids. The CDR3, as DNA: TGTGCCAGCAGTCTGAGGCGCCGAAACTACGAGCAGTACTTC. Encoded protein: CASSLRRRNYEQYF.

The chain has TRBV5-4 and TRBJ2-4; 9 nucleotides align to TRBD1. CDR3 length: 19 amino acids. Losses at the gene ends were 5 bases for V and 0 bases for J; bases not matched to a gene: 15. CDR1 and CDR2 (germline): SGHNT, YYREEE (reference sequence). The CDR3 nucleotides are TGTGCCAGCAGTCAACCGGGACAGGGTGGGCTAGAAGCCAAAAACATTCAGTACTTC. Amino acids: CASSQPGQGGLEAKNIQYF.